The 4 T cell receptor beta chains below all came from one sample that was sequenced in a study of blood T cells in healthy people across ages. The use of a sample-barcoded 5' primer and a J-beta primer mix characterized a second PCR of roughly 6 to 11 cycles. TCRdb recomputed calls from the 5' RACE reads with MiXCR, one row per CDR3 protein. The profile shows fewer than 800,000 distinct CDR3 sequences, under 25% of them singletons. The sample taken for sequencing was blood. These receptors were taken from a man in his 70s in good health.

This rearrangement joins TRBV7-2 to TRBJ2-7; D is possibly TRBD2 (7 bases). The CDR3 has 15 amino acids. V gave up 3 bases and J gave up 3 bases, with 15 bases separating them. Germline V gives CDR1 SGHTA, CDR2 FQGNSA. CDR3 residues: CASSFRGGGIYEQYF. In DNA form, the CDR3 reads TGTGCCAGCAGCTTCAGAGGGGGGGGGATCTACGAGCAGTACTTC.

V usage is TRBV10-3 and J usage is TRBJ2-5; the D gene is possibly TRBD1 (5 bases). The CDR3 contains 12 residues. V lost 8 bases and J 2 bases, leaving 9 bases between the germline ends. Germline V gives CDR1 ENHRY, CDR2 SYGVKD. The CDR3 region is CAIGRGQETQYF. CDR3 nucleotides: TGTGCCATCGGTAGGGGACAAGAGACCCAGTACTTC.

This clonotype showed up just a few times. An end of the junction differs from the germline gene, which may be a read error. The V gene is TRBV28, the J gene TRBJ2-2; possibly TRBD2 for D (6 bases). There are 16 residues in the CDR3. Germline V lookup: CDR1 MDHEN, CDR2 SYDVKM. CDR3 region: CASRPLVTVRNGGLFF. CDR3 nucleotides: TGTGCCAGCAGGCCCCTGGTTACAGTACGTAACGGGGGGCTGTTTTTT.

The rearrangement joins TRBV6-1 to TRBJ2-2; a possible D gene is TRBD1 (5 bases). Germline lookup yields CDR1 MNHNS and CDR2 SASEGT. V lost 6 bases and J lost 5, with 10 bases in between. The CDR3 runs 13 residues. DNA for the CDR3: TGTGCCAGCAGAAGAAAGGGGACCGGGGAGCTGTTTTTT. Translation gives CASRRKGTGELFF.